The source of this TCR beta chain is a study of blood T cell repertoires in COVID-19. Study-level information: Collection of acute and convalescent COVID-19 samples took place in the United States, Italy and Spain. Sources were T cells, B-cell-depleted T cells, or PBMCs; the material itself was cDNA or gDNA.

Authors' processing steps: Nucleated cell counts were estimated from reference gene primer amplification. Clones were sequenced by immunoSEQ multiplex PCR, and TCRdb holds only the in-frame ones, with some missing. The V and J calls and clone size were taken over from that table, and D and trimming were inferred from the DNA. The sample lists about 160,000 clones; approximately 91% were seen once. The length of the CDR3 is 12 residues. Trimming shortened V by 6 bases and J by 4 bases, and 7 bases separated the two germline ends. This sequence was found in a man younger than 30 with acute or convalescent COVID-19. The sample consisted of peripheral blood. The chain joins TRBV12-3 or TRBV12-4 to TRBJ1-5; no firm D call. CDR3 loop: CASSQYNQPQHF. The CDR3 DNA reads TGTGCCAGCAGCCAGTATAATCAGCCCCAGCATTTT.